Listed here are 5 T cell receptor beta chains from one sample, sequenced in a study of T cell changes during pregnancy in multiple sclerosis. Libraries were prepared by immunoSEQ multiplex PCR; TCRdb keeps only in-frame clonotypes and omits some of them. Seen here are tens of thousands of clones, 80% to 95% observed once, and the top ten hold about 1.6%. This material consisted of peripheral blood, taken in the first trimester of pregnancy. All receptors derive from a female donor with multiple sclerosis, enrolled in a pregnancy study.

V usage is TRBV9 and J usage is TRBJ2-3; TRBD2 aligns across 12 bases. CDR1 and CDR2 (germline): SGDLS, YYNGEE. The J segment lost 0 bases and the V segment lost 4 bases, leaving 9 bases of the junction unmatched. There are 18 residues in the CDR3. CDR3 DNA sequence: TGTGCCAGCAGCCTACGGACTAGCGGGGCCACTAGCACAGATACGCAGTATTTT. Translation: CASSLRTSGATSTDTQYF.

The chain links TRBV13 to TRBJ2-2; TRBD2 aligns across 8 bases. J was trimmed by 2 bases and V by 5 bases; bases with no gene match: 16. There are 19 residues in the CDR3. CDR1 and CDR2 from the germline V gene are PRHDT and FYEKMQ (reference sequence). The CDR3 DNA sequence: TGTGCCAGCAGCCGACCCCCTGGGGGCGGGGGGCGCAACACCGGGGAGCTGTTTTTT. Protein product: CASSRPPGGGGRNTGELFF.

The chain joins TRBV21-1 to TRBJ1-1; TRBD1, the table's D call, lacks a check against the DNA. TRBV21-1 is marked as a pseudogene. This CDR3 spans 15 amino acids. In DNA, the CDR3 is TGTGCCAGCAGCAAAGTGACAGGGATCAACACTGAAGCTTTCTTT. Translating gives CASSKVTGINTEAFF.

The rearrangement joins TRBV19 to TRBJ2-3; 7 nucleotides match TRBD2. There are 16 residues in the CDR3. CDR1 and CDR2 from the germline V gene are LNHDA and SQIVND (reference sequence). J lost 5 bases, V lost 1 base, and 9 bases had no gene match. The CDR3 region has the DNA TGTGCCAGTAGTATAGTTTTGGCTAGCGGTGGAGATACGCAGTATTTT. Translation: CASSIVLASGGDTQYF.

CDR3 DNA: TGTGCCTGGAATCACGAGGAAAGACAGGGCGGGGAGCTGTTTTTT. Residues: CAWNHEERQGGELFF. The rearrangement uses TRBV30 and TRBJ2-2; 7 bases are shared with TRBD1. V dropped 4 bases and J dropped 7; count of bases not matched to a gene: 12. The CDR3 has 15 residues. Germline-derived CDR1 and CDR2 are GTSNPN and SVGIG (reference sequence).